This TCR beta chain was captured by sequencing in a study of CD8 T cells in Susac syndrome. CDR3 length: 14 residues. V was cut by 8 bases and J by 6 bases, with 16 bases left in between. Germline V gives CDR1 MNHEY, CDR2 SMNVEV (reference sequence). The authors reverse transcribed roughly 0.5 to 1 ug RNA with random hexamers. The immunoSEQ assay covered 54 Vbeta and 13 Jbeta segments for CDR3. TCRdb processed the immunoSEQ multiplex PCR reads anew with MiXCR; each CDR3 protein has one entry. This table has approximately 160,000 distinct CDR3 sequences, approximately 94% appearing once. Sequenced material: CD4+ T cells from PBMCs. The source is a human donor with multiple sclerosis. The genes are TRBV27 and TRBJ2-2; D is possibly TRBD1 or TRBD2 (5 bases each). CDR3 sequence reads: CASGTRLGAGELFF. CDR3 DNA: TGTGCCAGCGGTACTAGGCTGGGGGCCGGGGAGCTGTTTTTT.